Following are 11 T cell receptor beta chains from one sample sequenced in a study of vaccination and CD4 T cells after COVID-19. An Oncomine TCR Beta short-read assay was used to sequence the DNA from cultured CD4+ T cells. TCRdb itself ran the PCR reads through MiXCR, one entry per CDR3 protein. This table has about 4,200 distinct CDR3 sequences, approximately 22% appearing once. This sample's treatment: roughly ten-day PBMC culture with coronavirus spike peptide pools or control peptides (ViraFEST assay). What these receptors recognize is not known. Sequencing used CD4+ T cells from blood, cultured in vitro. The receptors come from a human donor who had recovered from COVID-19.

The V call is TRBV18, the J call TRBJ2-2; no clear D gene. The CDR3 runs to 13 residues. Germline lookup yields CDR1 KGHSH and CDR2 LQKENI. Deletions cut 3 bases from V and 0 bases from J, with 2 bases between. The CDR3 DNA follows: TGTGCCAGCTCACCCTCGAACACCGGGGAGCTGTTTTTT. Translating gives CASSPSNTGELFF.

The chain links TRBV15 to TRBJ1-6; D not certain. The CDR3 totals 12 residues. Germline V gene data show CDR1 as LNHNV and CDR2 as YYDKDF (reference sequence). The V gene lost 4 bases and the J gene lost 5 bases, with 3 bases spanning the gap. The CDR3 bases are TGTGCCACCAGCACTAATAATTCACCCCTCCACTTT. It yields the protein CATSTNNSPLHF. The whole variable domain, remainder taken from reference TRBV15 and TRBJ1-6, is DAMVIQNPRYQVTQFGKPVTLSCSQTLNHNVMYWYQQKSSQAPKLLFHYYDKDFNNEADTPDNFQSRRPNTSFCFLDIRSPGLGDTAMYLCATSTNNSPLHFGNGTRLTVT.

J is TRBJ2-1 and V is TRBV28; D is uncertain. CDR1 MDHEN and CDR2 SYDVKM come from the germline V gene. This CDR3 spans 12 amino acids. Trimming took 2 bases from V and 7 from J, leaving 6 bases between them. This CDR3 reads CASSLVINEQFF. Here the CDR3 DNA reads TGTGCCAGCAGTTTAGTAATAAATGAGCAGTTCTTC. Variable domain in full (rest from reference TRBV28 and TRBJ2-1): DVKVTQSSRYLVKRTGEKVFLECVQDMDHENMFWYRQDPGLGLRLIYFSYDVKMKEKGDIPEGYSVSREKKERFSLILESASTNQTSMYLCASSLVINEQFFGPGTRLTVL.

The sample holds a few counts of this clonotype. The rearrangement uses TRBV12-3 or TRBV12-4 and TRBJ2-4; no clear D gene. The CDR3 is 15 residues long. Trimming took off 6 bases at V and 9 bases at J, with 21 bases between the two ends. CDR3 coding DNA: TGTGCCAGCAGCTTATATCCCCCCCCGGCCCCCATTCAGTACTTC. Translated, it gives CASSLYPPPAPIQYF.

This clonotype was seen only a few times. The rearrangement links TRBV5-1 to TRBJ2-5, with D possibly TRBD1 on 5 matching bases. Between the trimmed V and J ends, which lost 4 bases and 0 bases, there was a span of 10 bases. The CDR3 is 14 amino acids. Germline CDR1 and CDR2: SGHRS and YFSETQ. The CDR3 protein is CASSRDSNQETQYF. The DNA of the CDR3 is TGCGCCAGCAGCCGAGACAGTAACCAAGAGACCCAGTACTTC.

This clonotype is large (0.1 to 1%) by share. V usage is TRBV11-2 and J usage is TRBJ2-5; 10 bases are shared with TRBD2. CDR1 and CDR2 from the germline V gene are SGHAT and FQNNGV. Unmatched junction bases numbered 8, after V lost 5 bases and J lost 5 bases. This CDR3 comprises 15 residues. In DNA, the CDR3 is TGTGCCAGCAGCCCAGGGGGGACTAGCGTTGAGACCCAGTACTTC. Translating gives CASSPGGTSVETQYF.

This clonotype was seen a few times. This chain links TRBV30 with TRBJ1-5, with a tentative D call TRBD1 (6 bases). Germline V gene sequence: CDR1 GTSNPN, CDR2 SVGIG (reference sequence). The CDR3 has 16 amino acids. The V end was cut by 3 bases, the J end by 0 bases, with 15 bases between. The CDR3 bases are TGTGCCTGGAGCTCGGACAGAACACTTAGCAATCAGCCCCAGCATTTT. Its protein is CAWSSDRTLSNQPQHF. Looking up the rest from reference TRBV30 and TRBJ1-5 gives the full variable domain: SQTIHQWPATLVQPVGSPLSLECTVEGTSNPNLYWYRQAAGRGLQLLFYSVGIGQISSEVPQNLSASRPQDRQFILSSKKLLLSDSGFYLCAWSSDRTLSNQPQHFGDGTRLSIL.

This chain uses TRBV2 with TRBJ2-5; 10 bases agree with TRBD2. The V and J ends lost 5 bases and 9 bases, in that order; junction bases with no gene match: 12. The germline V gene has CDR1 SNHLY and CDR2 FYNNEI. The length of the CDR3 is 15 residues. CDR3 amino acids: CASSPLAGEGWAQYF. The CDR3 coding sequence is TGTGCCAGCAGTCCCCTAGCGGGGGAGGGATGGGCCCAGTACTTC.

V is TRBV6-1 and J is TRBJ2-4; 9 positions match TRBD1. J lost 2 bases, V lost 6 bases, and 11 bases had no gene match. Germline lookup yields CDR1 MNHNS and CDR2 SASEGT. The CDR3 is 17 amino acids. The CDR3 here is CASSSLTGGLSKNIQYF. In nucleotides, the CDR3 is TGTGCCAGCAGCTCCCTCACAGGGGGCTTATCCAAAAACATTCAGTACTTC.

The chain employs TRBV5-1 and TRBJ1-5; tentatively, D is TRBD1 (5 bases). Germline assignment: CDR1 SGHRS and CDR2 YFSETQ. V lost 3 bases to trimming and J lost 0 bases, with 10 bases between them. CDR3 length equals 15 residues. CDR3 protein: CASSWGDYSNQPQHF. In DNA form, the CDR3 reads TGCGCCAGCAGCTGGGGGGATTATAGCAATCAGCCCCAGCATTTT.

This chain uses TRBV5-1 with TRBJ2-5; D may be TRBD2 (6 bases). CDR3 length: 13 amino acids. Germline CDR1 reads SGHRS; CDR2 reads YFSETQ. Trimming cost V 5 bases and J 3 bases, with 11 bases left between them. The chain's CDR3 is CASSRPGEETQYF. In nucleotides, the CDR3 is TGCGCCAGCAGTCGTCCGGGAGAAGAGACCCAGTACTTC.